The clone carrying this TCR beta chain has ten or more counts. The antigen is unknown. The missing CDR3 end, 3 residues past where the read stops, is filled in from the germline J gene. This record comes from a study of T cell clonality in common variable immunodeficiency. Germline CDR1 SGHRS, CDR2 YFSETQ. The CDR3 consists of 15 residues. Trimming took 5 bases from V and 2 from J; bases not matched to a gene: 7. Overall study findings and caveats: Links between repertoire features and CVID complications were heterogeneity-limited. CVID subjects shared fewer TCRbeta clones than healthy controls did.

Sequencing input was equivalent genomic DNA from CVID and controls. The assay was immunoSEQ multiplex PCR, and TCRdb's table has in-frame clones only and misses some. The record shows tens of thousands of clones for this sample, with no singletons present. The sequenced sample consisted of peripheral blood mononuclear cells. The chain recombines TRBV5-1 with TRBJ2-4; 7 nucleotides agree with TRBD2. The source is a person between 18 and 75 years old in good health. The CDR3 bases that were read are TGCGCCAGCAGTACCGGGGGAGGGACCAAAAACATT. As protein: CASSTGGGTKNI. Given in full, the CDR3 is CASSTGGGTKNIQYF.